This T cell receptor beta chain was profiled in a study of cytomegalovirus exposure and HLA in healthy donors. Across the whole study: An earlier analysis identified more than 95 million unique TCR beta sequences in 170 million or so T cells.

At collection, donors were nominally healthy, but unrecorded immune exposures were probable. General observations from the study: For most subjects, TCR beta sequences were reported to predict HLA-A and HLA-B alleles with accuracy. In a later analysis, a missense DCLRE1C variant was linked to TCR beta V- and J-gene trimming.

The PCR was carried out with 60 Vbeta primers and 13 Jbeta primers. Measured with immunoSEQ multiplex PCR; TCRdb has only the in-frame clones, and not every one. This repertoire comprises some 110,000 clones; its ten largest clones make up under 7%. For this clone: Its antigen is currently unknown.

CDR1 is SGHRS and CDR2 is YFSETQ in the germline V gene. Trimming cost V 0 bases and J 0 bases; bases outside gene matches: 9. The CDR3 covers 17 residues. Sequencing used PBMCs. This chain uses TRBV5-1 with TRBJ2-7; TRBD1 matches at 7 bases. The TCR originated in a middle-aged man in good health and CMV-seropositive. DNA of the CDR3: TGCGCCAGCAGCTTGGCGCCCGACAGGGCAGTCTCCTACGAGCAGTACTTC. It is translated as CASSLAPDRAVSYEQYF.